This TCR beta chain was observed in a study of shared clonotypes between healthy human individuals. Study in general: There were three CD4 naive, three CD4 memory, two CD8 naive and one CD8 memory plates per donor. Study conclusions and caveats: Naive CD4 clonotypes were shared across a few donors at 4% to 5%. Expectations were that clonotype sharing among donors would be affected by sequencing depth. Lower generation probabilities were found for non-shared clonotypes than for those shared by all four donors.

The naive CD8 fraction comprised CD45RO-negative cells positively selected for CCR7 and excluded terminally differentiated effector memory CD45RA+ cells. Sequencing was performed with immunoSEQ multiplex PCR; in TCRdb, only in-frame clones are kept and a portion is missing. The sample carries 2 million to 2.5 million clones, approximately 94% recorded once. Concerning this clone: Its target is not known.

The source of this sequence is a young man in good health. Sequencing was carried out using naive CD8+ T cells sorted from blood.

For the CDR3, the DNA is TGTGCCAGCAGCCCAGACAGGGTGCCTTATGGGGCCAACGTCCTGACTTTC. Its translation is CASSPDRVPYGANVLTF. The rearrangement joins TRBV9 to TRBJ2-6; 7 positions match TRBD1. The CDR3 loop spans 17 amino acids. Germline assignment: CDR1 SGDLS and CDR2 YYNGEE. J lost 3 bases, V lost 4 bases, and 10 bases had no gene match.